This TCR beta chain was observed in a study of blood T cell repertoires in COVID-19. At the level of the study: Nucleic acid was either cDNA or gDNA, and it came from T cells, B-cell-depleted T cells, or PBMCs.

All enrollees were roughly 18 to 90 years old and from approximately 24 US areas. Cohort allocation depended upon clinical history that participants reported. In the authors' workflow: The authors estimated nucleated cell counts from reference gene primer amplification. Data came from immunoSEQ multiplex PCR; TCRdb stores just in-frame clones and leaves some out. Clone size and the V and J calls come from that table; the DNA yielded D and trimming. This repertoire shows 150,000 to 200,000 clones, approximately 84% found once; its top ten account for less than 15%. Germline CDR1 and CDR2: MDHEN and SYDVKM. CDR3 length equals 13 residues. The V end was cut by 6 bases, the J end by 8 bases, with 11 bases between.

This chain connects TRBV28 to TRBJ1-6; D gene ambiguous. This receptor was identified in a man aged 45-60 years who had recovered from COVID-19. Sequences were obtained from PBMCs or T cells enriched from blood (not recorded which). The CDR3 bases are TGTGCCAGCAGATATACCCGGGATTCACCCCTCCACTTT. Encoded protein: CASRYTRDSPLHF.